The clone carrying this T cell receptor (beta chain) was observed a few times. The antigen is not known. This sample was included in a study of blood T cells in healthy people across ages. Next came a second PCR, run for about 6 to 12 cycles, which used a sample-barcoded 5' primer along with a J-beta primer mix. TCRdb redid the calling of the 5' RACE reads with MiXCR, one entry per CDR3 protein. The sample comprises about 750,000 distinct CDR3 sequences, about 53% of which are singletons, and 41% rests with the top ten. Findings and limits, study-wide: It was held that the diversity estimates obtained from one million T cells were underestimates. The lack of PBMC sorting stopped any conclusive naive versus antigen-experienced comparison. The fall in TCR beta diversity per million T cells was roughly linear with age.

Germline CDR1 reads SGHDN; CDR2 reads FVKESK. The CDR3 has 14 residues. The chain uses TRBV14 and TRBJ2-7; D might be TRBD1 (5 bases). The end of the DNA fits TRBJ2-5 better, so the J call may be wrong. What was sequenced was blood. The sequence was obtained from an elderly man in good health. CDR3 amino acids: CASSGRDFQETQYF. CDR3 coding DNA: TGTGCCAGCAGCGGCAGGGATTTTCAAGAGACCCAGTACTTC.